The clone carrying this T cell receptor (beta chain) showed up just a few times. Its antigen is as yet unknown. Via MiXCR, TCRdb re-called the RT-PCR reads, giving one row per CDR3 protein. The sample contains roughly 790,000 distinct CDR3 sequences, approximately 21% of which appear only once. V dropped 2 bases and J dropped 5 bases, with 18 bases sitting between them. CDR1 is DFQATT and CDR2 is SNEGSKA in the germline V gene (reference sequence). CDR3 length: 15 residues. This sample is drawn from a study of response to subunit inactivated influenza vaccine. Study results and caveats: Few additional T cells are recruited per seasonal influenza vaccination, authors suggested.

The receptor's source is a man aged 50-59 years who received an inactivated influenza vaccine. J is TRBJ1-2 and V is TRBV20-1; D unclear. The specimen comprised PBMCs from blood, sampled 5 to 6 days after vaccination. Written as DNA, the CDR3 is TGCAGTGCTAGACTTTTACCGACGAAGTATTATGGCTACACCTTC. This gives the protein CSARLLPTKYYGYTF.